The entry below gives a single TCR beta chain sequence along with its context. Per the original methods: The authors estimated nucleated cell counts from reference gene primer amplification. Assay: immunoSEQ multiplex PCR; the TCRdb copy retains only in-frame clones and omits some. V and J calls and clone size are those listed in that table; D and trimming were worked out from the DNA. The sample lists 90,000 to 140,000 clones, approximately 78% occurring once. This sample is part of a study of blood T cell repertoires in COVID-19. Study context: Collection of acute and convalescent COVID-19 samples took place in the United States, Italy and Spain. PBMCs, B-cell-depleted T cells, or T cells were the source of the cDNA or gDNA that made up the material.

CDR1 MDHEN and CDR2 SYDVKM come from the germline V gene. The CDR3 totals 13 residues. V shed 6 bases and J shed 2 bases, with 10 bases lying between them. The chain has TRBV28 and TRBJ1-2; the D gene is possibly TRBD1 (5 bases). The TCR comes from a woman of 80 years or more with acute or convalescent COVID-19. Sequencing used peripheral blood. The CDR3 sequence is CASRFGGNYGYTF. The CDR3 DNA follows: TGTGCCAGCAGATTCGGGGGAAACTATGGCTACACCTTC.